This TCR beta chain emerged from a study of blood T cell repertoires in COVID-19 (dated by TCRdb to the early 2020s). With regard to the full study: Collaborator samples came from the United States, Italy and Spain and covered acute and convalescent phases of COVID-19. Where HLA class I and class II types were available, the types were taken from metadata supplied by the sample provider, not from assay-based typing. A freely available public database, intended as a resource for researchers studying the immune response to SARS-CoV-2, is where the repertoires were released. The material from the prospective study consisted of cDNA or gDNA derived from T cells, B-cell-depleted T cells, or PBMCs. Deeply sampled blood TCRbeta repertoires from subjects exposed to, actively infected with, or recovered from COVID-19 were included in the dataset. A de-identified subject ID, COVID-19 status, age in years and sex were almost always included in the sample metadata. The samples were drawn from the first 160 participants of the ongoing ImmuneRACE study and from about 1,200 subjects provided by 6 global collaborators. Here is what the overall study found, with its caveats: The quantity of clinical and demographic metadata differed by source and by participant and was supplied without curation.

There are 15 amino acids in the CDR3, from cysteine to phenylalanine inclusive. Only CDR3 DNA is held: 45 bases, read in frame from base 1. V trim: 8 bases; J trim: 3 bases; unmatched bases: 10. According to the germline V gene, CDR1 reads WSHSY and CDR2 reads SAAADI. In the case of this clone: Its antigen has not been determined. The input lacks base qualities; no much larger clone sits a single base away.

One collaborating source in Seattle enrolled patients during active infection and followed them longitudinally through the course of disease. Whole blood was collected in K2EDTA tubes by collaborating institutions according to the institutions' own protocols. Collaborator samples were shipped for TCRbeta analysis as frozen whole blood, isolated PBMCs, or DNA extracted from either sample type. TCRbeta CDR3 regions were amplified from genomic DNA by means of the immunoSEQ Assay, a bias-controlled multiplex PCR. From the authors' description of their analysis: The number of nucleated cells in each sample was estimated from the amplification of reference gene primers within the assay. Sequence reads were collapsed and filtered to measure the absolute abundance of every unique TCRbeta CDR3 rearrangement. Productive Simpson clonality was computed per sample as the square root of Simpson's diversity index over productive rearrangements. The clones in this table, taken by TCRdb from immuneACCESS, are in-frame only. Not every clone is retained; where verified, under half of the shortfall comes from an unresolved V gene, and the cause of the rest is unknown. V and J calls and clone size are copied from that table; D and trimming were computed from the DNA. The table for this sample lists 200,000 or so clones; 75% to 90% of them were counted only once. Less than 3% of the sample comes from the top ten.

Source material: peripheral blood. This receptor was identified in a man aged 25-40 years with COVID-19, enrolled during active disease. The chain is encoded by TRBV10-2 joined to TRBJ1-5, with 7 bases matching TRBD1. CDR3 reads: CASRPLDRDNQPQHF. Here is the DNA: TGCGCCAGCCGACCACTCGACAGGGACAATCAGCCCCAGCATTTT.